This entry lists 29 T cell receptor beta chains sequenced from one sample in a study of blood T cell repertoires in COVID-19. TCRdb's copy holds only in-frame clones and misses some; the assay was immunoSEQ multiplex PCR. This sample yields around 220,000 clones, of which about 85% are seen a single time; roughly 10% belongs to the top ten. The sequencing sample was made of peripheral blood. The receptors here all came from a woman aged 50 to 60 with COVID-19, enrolled during active disease.

This clone was counted only a few times. The rearrangement uses TRBV2 and TRBJ2-1, with 8 bases matching TRBD1. V was clipped by 1 base and J by 1 base; unmatched bases: 6. This CDR3 region has 17 residues. Germline-derived CDR1 and CDR2 are SNHLY and FYNNEI. The CDR3 region has the DNA TGTGCCAGCAGTGAAGTGGGAAGGACAGGGTCCTACAATGAGCAGTTCTTC. It yields the protein CASSEVGRTGSYNEQFF. Full variable domain (missing parts from reference TRBV2 and TRBJ2-1): EPEVTQTPSHQVTQMGQEVILRCVPISNHLYFYWYRQILGQKVEFLVSFYNNEISEKSEIFDDQFSVERPDGSNFTLKIRSTKLEDSAMYFCASSEVGRTGSYNEQFFGPGTRLTVL.

Details on this clone: The same CDR3 arises from other DNA sequences in this sample as well. V and J are TRBV5-1 and TRBJ1-6; tentatively, D is TRBD1 (6 bases). The CDR3 totals 14 residues. With 0 bases removed from V and 7 bases from J, the gap between germline ends came to 8 bases. Germline V lookup: CDR1 SGHRS, CDR2 YFSETQ. For the CDR3, the DNA is TGCGCCAGCAGCTTGGGGCAGGGGAATTCACCCCTCCACTTT. Encoded protein: CASSLGQGNSPLHF.

The V and J genes are TRBV5-1 and TRBJ1-1; 9 positions agree with TRBD1. This CDR3 is 14 amino acids long. Germline-derived CDR1 and CDR2 are SGHRS and YFSETQ. With V trimmed by 4 bases and J by 3 bases, 4 bases remained unmatched. CDR3 nucleotide sequence: TGCGCCAGCAGCCTCACAGGGGGCCACACTGAAGCTTTCTTT. Its protein product is CASSLTGGHTEAFF.

The gene calls are TRBV7-9 and TRBJ2-1; tentative D call: TRBD2 (5 bases). Trimming pared 5 bases from V and 3 bases from J, leaving 11 bases between. In germline, CDR1 is SEHNR, CDR2 FQNEAQ (reference sequence). The CDR3 runs to 14 residues. The CDR3 is CASSPKRVYNEQFF. For the CDR3, the DNA is TGTGCCAGCAGCCCTAAGAGGGTCTACAATGAGCAGTTCTTC.

The chain couples TRBV4-3 to TRBJ2-1; 10 bases are a match to TRBD2. The ends lost 0 bases at V and 10 bases at J; junction bases unmatched: 9. Germline assignment: CDR1 LGHNA and CDR2 YSLEER. This CDR3 has 16 amino acids. The CDR3 bases are TGCGCCAGCAGCCAAGATCCCGGGACTAGCGTCCGGGAGCAGTTCTTC. This sequence encodes CASSQDPGTSVREQFF.

The chain links TRBV5-4 to TRBJ2-1; 11 bases line up with TRBD2. CDR1 is SGHNT, CDR2 YYREEE, per germline (reference sequence). This CDR3 is 13 amino acids long. Trimming took 7 bases from V and 7 from J; bases not matched to a gene: 4. CDR3 sequence reads: CASLLAGGNEQFF. CDR3 DNA sequence: TGTGCCAGCCTTCTAGCGGGGGGTAATGAGCAGTTCTTC.

The chain recombines TRBV28 with TRBJ1-4; 7 nucleotides agree with TRBD1. Germline lookup yields CDR1 MDHEN and CDR2 SYDVKM. With V trimmed by 4 bases and J by 0 bases, 14 bases remained unmatched. CDR3 length equals 19 residues. CDR3 nucleotides: TGTGCCAGCAGTTCCTACAGGGGCCCAGTTTTCTCAACTAATGAAAAACTGTTTTTT. Translating gives CASSSYRGPVFSTNEKLFF.

This clone has more than one count but fewer than ten. The CDR3 protein is CASSLTSGGAWTGELFF. DNA of the CDR3: TGTGCCAGTAGTCTAACTAGCGGGGGGGCCTGGACCGGGGAGCTGTTTTTT. The chain is built from TRBV19 and TRBJ2-2; TRBD2 aligns across 13 bases. With 5 bases clipped from V and 5 bases from J, the junction kept 8 bases outside the gene matches. Germline V gene sequence: CDR1 LNHDA, CDR2 SQIVND (reference sequence). The CDR3 is 17 amino acids.

In its sample, this clone was seen a few times. The rearrangement links TRBV2 to TRBJ1-2; D is uncertain. V was clipped by 7 bases and J by 4 bases, with 13 bases between them. Germline loops: CDR1 SNHLY, CDR2 FYNNEI. The CDR3 spans 13 residues. In DNA form, the CDR3 reads TGTGCCAGCAAAGGCCCAGCGGCCTATGGCTACACCTTC. Residues: CASKGPAAYGYTF.

The genes are TRBV27 and TRBJ1-2; possibly TRBD1 for D (5 bases). Trimming took 0 bases from V and 0 from J, leaving 14 bases between them. Germline CDR1 and CDR2: MNHEY and SMNVEV (reference sequence). The CDR3 totals 17 residues. The CDR3 loop is CASSLSFGAPTNYGYTF. The CDR3 nucleotides read TGTGCCAGCAGTTTATCGTTTGGGGCTCCTACTAACTATGGCTACACCTTC.

This clone was seen a single time. The gene calls are TRBV11-2 and TRBJ2-2, with D tentatively TRBD2 (5 bases). The V end was cut by 4 bases, the J end by 1 base, with 7 bases between. Germline loops: CDR1 SGHAT, CDR2 FQNNGV. The CDR3 is made up of 14 amino acids. DNA of the CDR3: TGTGCCAGCAGCTCGGGAATGAACACCGGGGAGCTGTTTTTT. As protein: CASSSGMNTGELFF.

At least ten counts were recorded for this clone. The J gene is TRBJ2-2, the V gene TRBV5-4, with 11 bases identical to TRBD2. Unmatched junction bases numbered 5, after V lost 5 bases and J lost 2 bases. CDR1 SGHNT and CDR2 YYREEE come from the germline V gene (reference sequence). This CDR3 comprises 16 residues. DNA of the CDR3: TGTGCCAGCAGACTGGGGACTAGCGGAAACACCGGGGAGCTGTTTTTT. Translating it yields CASRLGTSGNTGELFF.

V usage is TRBV3-1 (or the pseudogene TRBV3-2) and J usage is TRBJ2-5; a weak D match, TRBD1 (6 bases). Trimming cost V 0 bases and J 6 bases, with 14 bases left between them. The germline CDR1 and CDR2 sequences are LGHDT and YNNKEL (reference sequence). This CDR3 has 15 residues. The CDR3 sequence: CASSQDPARGKTQYF. CDR3 DNA sequence: TGTGCCAGCAGCCAAGATCCGGCCAGGGGTAAGACCCAGTACTTC.

The rearrangement links TRBV7-8 to TRBJ2-2; 12 nucleotides line up with TRBD1. CDR3 length equals 18 residues. The germline V gene encodes CDR1 SGHVS and CDR2 FQNEAQ. The V segment lost 4 bases and the J segment 6 bases; nucleotides outside the gene matches: 12. This chain's CDR3 is CASSSRDRGLEGAGELFF. Written as DNA, the CDR3 is TGTGCCAGCAGCTCTCGGGACAGGGGGCTTGAAGGGGCCGGGGAGCTGTTTTTT.

V usage is TRBV30 and J usage is TRBJ2-2; TRBD1 might be the D (6 bases). This CDR3 has 14 residues. Germline assignment: CDR1 GTSNPN and CDR2 SVGIG (reference sequence). V was trimmed by 7 bases and J by 8 bases, leaving 20 bases between them. CDR3: CASGQSGVGGELFF. CDR3 in DNA: TGTGCCTCCGGACAGTCCGGCGTTGGGGGGGAGCTGTTTTTT.

The rearrangement uses TRBV20-1 and TRBJ2-7, with a tentative D call TRBD1 (6 bases). Germline V CDR1 and CDR2: DFQATT, SNEGSKA (reference sequence). V lost 5 bases and J 4 bases, leaving 9 bases between the germline ends. CDR3 length equals 11 residues. The CDR3 sequence is CSAATGYEQYF. CDR3 nucleotide sequence: TGCAGTGCTGCTACAGGGTACGAGCAGTACTTC.

This sequence joins TRBV28 and TRBJ2-3; 15 bases match TRBD2. With 6 bases clipped from V and 0 bases from J, the junction kept 7 bases outside the gene matches. The CDR3 is made up of 18 amino acids. Germline lookup yields CDR1 MDHEN and CDR2 SYDVKM. The CDR3 here is CASSPPGLAGGSTDTQYF. The CDR3 nucleotides read TGTGCCAGCAGCCCCCCGGGACTAGCGGGGGGTAGCACAGATACGCAGTATTTT.

The chain couples TRBV10-3 to TRBJ2-3, with 11 bases identical to TRBD2. CDR1 is ENHRY and CDR2 is SYGVKD in the germline V gene. This CDR3 comprises 15 residues. Trimming at V came to 6 bases and at J to 5 bases, leaving 7 bases not matched to a gene. CDR3 DNA: TGTGCCATCAGAAGTAGCGGGGGGGCCGGAGATACGCAGTATTTT. This codes for CAIRSSGGAGDTQYF.

This clone was seen a handful of times. The chain recombines TRBV19 with TRBJ1-1; D gene ambiguous. CDR3 length: 15 residues. V lost 4 bases to trimming and J lost 0 bases, with 12 bases between them. Germline CDR1 and CDR2: LNHDA and SQIVND (reference sequence). In DNA form, the CDR3 reads TGTGCCAGTAGTACAGGCCGGAGGATGAACACTGAAGCTTTCTTT. Translation: CASSTGRRMNTEAFF.

The J gene is TRBJ1-1, the V gene TRBV4-3; no clear D gene. The CDR3 is 13 amino acids. With 0 bases removed from V and 3 bases from J, the gap between germline ends came to 5 bases. CDR1 is LGHNA, CDR2 YSLEER, per germline. The CDR3 bases are TGCGCCAGCAGCCAAGATGAGTACACTGAAGCTTTCTTT. Translation gives CASSQDEYTEAFF.

V and J are TRBV9 and TRBJ1-2, with D maybe TRBD1 (6 bases). Germline V lookup: CDR1 SGDLS, CDR2 YYNGEE. V was clipped by 0 bases and J by 8 bases, with 14 bases between them. The CDR3 totals 14 residues. CDR3 protein: CASSVAGGQGGYTF. DNA of the CDR3: TGTGCCAGCAGCGTAGCGGGGGGGCAAGGGGGCTACACCTTC. Based on the CDR3 plus reference TRBV9 and TRBJ1-2, the full variable domain is DSGVTQTPKHLITATGQRVTLRCSPRSGDLSVYWYQQSLDQGLQFLIQYYNGEERAKGNILERFSAQQFPDLHSELNLSSLELGDSALYFCASSVAGGQGGYTFGSGTRLTVV.

The chain is built from TRBV10-2 and TRBJ1-2; no firm D call. The germline V gene has CDR1 WSHSY and CDR2 SAAADI. Trimming took 4 bases from V and 0 from J, leaving 12 bases between them. There are 15 residues in the CDR3. As DNA, the CDR3 is TGCGCCAGCAGTGTCGTACCGGGGTCTAACTATGGCTACACCTTC. Translation: CASSVVPGSNYGYTF.

The chain uses TRBV2 and TRBJ2-3, with TRBD2 matching 7 bases. Germline V lookup: CDR1 SNHLY, CDR2 FYNNEI. Trimming removed 8 bases from V and 2 bases from J; junction bases left unmatched: 7. The CDR3 spans 14 residues. CDR3 amino acids: CASAGLADTDTQYF. The CDR3 DNA is TGTGCCAGCGCTGGTCTAGCGGACACAGATACGCAGTATTTT.

The chain is built from TRBV7-7 and TRBJ2-3; the match to TRBD1 covers 8 bases. Germline V gene lookup returns CDR1 SSHAT and CDR2 FNYEAQ (reference sequence). With 5 bases clipped from V and 4 bases from J, the junction kept 8 bases outside the gene matches. This CDR3 has 15 residues. The CDR3 bases are TGTGCCAGCAGCCCCGACAGGGGAGGACCAGATACGCAGTATTTT. Encoded protein: CASSPDRGGPDTQYF.

A few counts support this clone. The rearrangement joins TRBV20-1 to TRBJ2-5; weak D call: TRBD2 (5 bases). The CDR3 consists of 9 residues. Germline V gene lookup returns CDR1 DFQATT and CDR2 SNEGSKA (reference sequence). This CDR3 is CRPEGTQYF. CDR3 in DNA: TGCAGACCTGAGGGGACCCAGTACTTC.

This chain links TRBV5-4 with TRBJ1-1, with D possibly TRBD1 on 5 matching bases. Germline V gene lookup returns CDR1 SGHNT and CDR2 YYREEE (reference sequence). The CDR3 is 15 residues long. Trimming left V 5 bases short and J 5 bases short, with 19 bases between. CDR3 sequence (DNA): TGTGCCAGCAGAGTTGTAGGAGGGGATGGGACTGAAGCTTTCTTT. Translating gives CASRVVGGDGTEAFF.

The genes are TRBV24-1 and TRBJ2-5; 8 bases map to TRBD1. The V gene end was trimmed by 3 bases and the J gene end by 5 bases; junction bases not matched to a gene: 10. Germline assignment: CDR1 KGHDR and CDR2 SFDVKD. The CDR3 has 16 residues. CDR3 sequence: CATSDRRTGFQETQYF. The CDR3 DNA is TGTGCCACCAGTGATCGCAGGACAGGGTTTCAGGAGACCCAGTACTTC.

The DNA of the CDR3 is TGTGCCAGCAGTTTTGAATTAGCGTGGCAGTATTTT. Translating gives CASSFELAWQYF. The chain combines TRBV28 with TRBJ2-3; D may be TRBD2 (5 bases). Trimming removed 3 bases at V and 11 bases at J, with 12 bases between. Germline CDR1 MDHEN, CDR2 SYDVKM. The CDR3 is 12 amino acids.

This clone was found a few times. V gene TRBV25-1 combines with J gene TRBJ1-5; tentatively, D is TRBD1 (6 bases). V lost 4 bases to trimming and J lost 9 bases, with 10 bases between them. The CDR3 loop spans 12 amino acids. Germline V gene data show CDR1 as MGHDK and CDR2 as SYGVNS. The CDR3 DNA sequence: TGTGCCAGCAGTGTAGGGGGTATGCCCCAGCATTTT. Its translation: CASSVGGMPQHF.